The rows below give T cell receptor beta chains drawn from one sample of a study of T-cell memory formation after mild COVID-19. TCRdb ran MiXCR on the 5' RACE reads and lists one entry per CDR3 protein. The data contain about 15,000 distinct CDR3 sequences, approximately 23% of them singletons. The sequencing input was PBMCs or a T cell subset sorted from them (not recorded which). These receptors originate from a man younger than 30 who had mild COVID-19 (a few samples of this study predate the infection). Cell type and time point are not known. CDR3s include the opening cysteine and the closing phenylalanine or tryptophan. A D gene is named only where the DNA matches it firmly. For some rows the clone size is stated as once, few or many, or as a class when expanded; others skip it.

>TRBD1|TRBJ2-5|TRBV7-2|NA
TGTGCCAGCAGCCCCAGGGGGCGGACCCAGTACTTC
CASSPRGRTQYF
>NA|TRBJ2-3|TRBV5-1|many
TGCGCCAGCAGCTCGACGTATACCCGACCCCGGGCAGATACGCAGTATTTT
CASSSTYTRPRADTQYF
>NA|TRBJ1-2|TRBV20-1|large
TGCAGTGCTGACGACAGCTATGGCTACACCTTC
CSADDSYGYTF
>NA|TRBJ1-2|TRBV5-5|many
TGTGCCAGCAGCTTGGTGCCAGAGAAGGTCGGCTACACCTTC
CASSLVPEKVGYTF
>NA|TRBJ2-5|TRBV7-2|many
TGTGCCAGCAGCGGCCGGGACCCCGGTGGGTTGGAAGAGACCCAGTACTTC
CASSGRDPGGLEETQYF
>NA|TRBJ1-5|TRBV23-1|NA
TGCGCCAGCAGTCAATCTATGAGAAATGGGCAAAGTCAGCCCCAGCATTTT
CASSQSMRNGQSQPQHF
>TRBD1|TRBJ1-5|TRBV19|many
TGTGCCAGTAGTAACGAGGGACAGGGCCTCAATCAGCCCCAGCATTTT
CASSNEGQGLNQPQHF
>TRBD1|TRBJ1-2|TRBV7-2|many
TGTGCCAGCAGCTTAGGCAGGGGGCGGCATGGCTACACCTTC
CASSLGRGRHGYTF
>NA|TRBJ2-7|TRBV20-1|many
TGCAGTGCTAGACCAGGGACTGTCTCCTACGAGCAGTACTTC
CSARPGTVSYEQYF
>NA|TRBJ2-7|TRBV20-1|NA
TGCAGTGCTAGAGATGGGTCGGCGGGACTCTCCTACGAGCAGTACTTC
CSARDGSAGLSYEQYF
>NA|TRBJ2-5|TRBV12-3/TRBV12-4|few
TGTGCCAGCAGTTTTTTGGGGCGGATGGAGACCCAGTACTTC
CASSFLGRMETQYF
>TRBD1|TRBJ2-5|TRBV12-3/TRBV12-4|many
TGTGCCAGCAGTCCGACAGGGGGGGGAGAGACCCAGTACTTC
CASSPTGGGETQYF
>NA|TRBJ1-1|TRBV6-5|NA
TGTGCCAGCAGTTCCTCAAAGGGAGTAGATATGAACACTGAAGCTTTCTTT
CASSSSKGVDMNTEAFF
>TRBD1|TRBJ2-3|TRBV19|NA
TGTGCCAGTAGCCCGGGACAGAGCCTCACAGATACGCAGTATTTT
CASSPGQSLTDTQYF
>TRBD1|TRBJ1-1|TRBV9|NA
TGTGCCAGCAGCGTGGGGACAGTGAACACTGAAGCTTTCTTT
CASSVGTVNTEAFF
>TRBD2|TRBJ2-1|TRBV4-3|many
TGCGCCAGCAGCTACACACTAGCGGGGGGGGACAATGAGCAGTTCTTC
CASSYTLAGGDNEQFF
>NA|TRBJ1-5|TRBV19|NA
TGTGCCAGTAGTATATTCGCAGGGGTCAATCAGCCCCAGCATTTT
CASSIFAGVNQPQHF
>NA|TRBJ2-1|TRBV7-9|many
TGTGCCAGCAGCTTAGGGGCAGGGGTCGATGAGCAGTTCTTC
CASSLGAGVDEQFF
>TRBD1|TRBJ2-3|TRBV10-3|NA
TGTGCCATCAGTGAGTCGGACAGGGGAACAGATACGCAGTATTTT
CAISESDRGTDTQYF
>NA|TRBJ2-7|TRBV27|many
TGTGCCAGCAGTCGGACAGAGTTGTACGAGCAGTACTTC
CASSRTELYEQYF
>NA|TRBJ2-5|TRBV7-2|many
TGTGCCAGCAGCTTACCCGGGGTGGTGGAGACCCAGTACTTC
CASSLPGVVETQYF
>TRBD1|TRBJ1-5|TRBV6-5|NA
TGTGCCAGCAGTCAGGGACAGGGGGACGTTCAGCCCCAGCATTTT
CASSQGQGDVQPQHF
>NA|TRBJ1-1|TRBV12-3/TRBV12-4|many
TGTGCCAGCAGTTATACAGGGCTCATGAACACTGAAGCTTTCTTT
CASSYTGLMNTEAFF
>NA|TRBJ2-5|TRBV20-1|few
TGCAGTGCCTTGGACTCGTCGGAGACCCAGTACTTC
CSALDSSETQYF
>TRBD2|TRBJ2-3|TRBV5-1|few
TGCGCCAGCAGCTCCCTACTAGCGGGCCCATGGTATTTT
CASSSLLAGPWYF
>NA|TRBJ2-3|TRBV4-1|many
TGCGCCAGCAGCCAAGAAGTAGGGTTCGACACAGATACGCAGTATTTT
CASSQEVGFDTDTQYF
>NA|TRBJ2-2|TRBV27|NA
TGTGCCAGCAGGGACTATGCGAACACCGGGGAGCTGTTTTTT
CASRDYANTGELFF
>NA|TRBJ1-5|TRBV18|medium-sized
TGTGCCAGCTCACCCTCCGGACGGTATAGCAATCAGCCCCAGCATTTT
CASSPSGRYSNQPQHF
>TRBD2|TRBJ2-3|TRBV5-6|many
TGTGCCAGCAGCTCGGAGAGCGGGGGGCAAGATACGCAGTATTTT
CASSSESGGQDTQYF
>NA|TRBJ2-3|TRBV7-9|many
TGTGCCAGCAGCTTAGCGGGGCCCACAGATACGCAGTATTTT
CASSLAGPTDTQYF
>NA|TRBJ2-1|TRBV7-9|NA
TGTGCCAGCAGCTTACGGGGGGCCTTGACCTACAATGAGCAGTTCTTC
CASSLRGALTYNEQFF
>NA|TRBJ2-3|TRBV7-9|NA
TGTGCCAGCAGCTCCCGGGGCCCTGGAACAGATACGCAGTATTTT
CASSSRGPGTDTQYF
>NA|TRBJ2-3|TRBV15|many
TGTGCCACCAGCGGCCCAGGGTTGCGCACAGATACGCAGTATTTT
CATSGPGLRTDTQYF
>NA|TRBJ1-5|TRBV6-2/TRBV6-3|few
TGTGCCAGCACCCCCTGGGGGGGTGGCAATCAGCCCCAGCATTTT
CASTPWGGGNQPQHF
>TRBD2|TRBJ2-1|TRBV20-1|NA
TGCAGTGCTAGTTCCCAGCGGGGTCCGTGGGAGCAGTTCTTC
CSASSQRGPWEQFF
>NA|TRBJ2-1|TRBV7-2|NA
TGTGCCAGCAGCCCGTCAGGGGCAGGCTCCTACAATGAGCAGTTCTTC
CASSPSGAGSYNEQFF
>TRBD2|TRBJ2-3|TRBV12-3/TRBV12-4|many
TGTGCCAGCACCTGGGTACTAGCGCTTGATACGCAGTATTTT
CASTWVLALDTQYF
>NA|TRBJ1-1|TRBV5-1|many
TGCGCCAGCAGCTTGATCAAGGGATTGAACACTGAAGCTTTCTTT
CASSLIKGLNTEAFF
>TRBD2|TRBJ2-1|TRBV12-3/TRBV12-4|NA
TGTGCCAGCAGTTTGATAGCGGGGGGGTATAATGAGCAGTTCTTC
CASSLIAGGYNEQFF
>TRBD2|TRBJ2-7|TRBV28|many
TGTGCCAGCACCCCAACTTCCGGGGGGGTCACGTCCTACGAGCAGTACTTC
CASTPTSGGVTSYEQYF
>NA|TRBJ2-2|TRBV5-1|few
TGCGCCAGCAGCTTCCCTACTGGACAGAGGCGCACCGGGGAGCTGTTTTTT
CASSFPTGQRRTGELFF
>NA|TRBJ2-1|TRBV19|many
TGTGCCAGTAGTACCATCCCGGACTTTGACAATGAGCAGTTCTTC
CASSTIPDFDNEQFF
>NA|TRBJ1-1|TRBV14|NA
TGTGCCAGCAGCCGGGGGACTAGAGACACTGAAGCTTTCTTT
CASSRGTRDTEAFF
>NA|TRBJ2-6|TRBV29-1|many
TGCAGCGCAACAGGGTCTGGGGCCAACGTCCTGACTTTC
CSATGSGANVLTF
>NA|TRBJ2-3|TRBV5-1|many
TGCGCCAGCAGCTTGGTAACAGGTATCTTCGCAGATACGCAGTATTTT
CASSLVTGIFADTQYF
>NA|TRBJ2-7|TRBV9|large
TGTGCCAGCAGCTTAGCCGGGGATGACTACGAGCAGTACTTC
CASSLAGDDYEQYF
>NA|TRBJ2-7|TRBV9|NA
TGTGCCAGCAGCGTAGGGGGGACCCACTCCTACGAGCAGTACTTC
CASSVGGTHSYEQYF
>NA|TRBJ2-7|TRBV6-5|NA
TGTGCCAGCAGACTACACGGGGGCTACGAGCAGTACTTC
CASRLHGGYEQYF
>NA|TRBJ2-3|TRBV7-2|NA
TGTGCCAGCAGCTTAGGACAGACTCCCTCCCATCAGTATTTT
CASSLGQTPSHQYF
>NA|TRBJ1-2|TRBV15|NA
TGTGCCACCAGCAGAGATTATTTGCCAGGGGAGGGCTACACCTTC
CATSRDYLPGEGYTF
>NA|TRBJ2-1|TRBV29-1|few
TGCAGCGTTGGGGGGAATGAGCAGTTCTTC
CSVGGNEQFF
>NA|TRBJ2-5|TRBV10-3|NA
TGTGCCATCAGTGAACAAGAGACCCAGTACTTC
CAISEQETQYF
>NA|TRBJ1-5|TRBV19|NA
TGTGCCAGTCGGTCAGGAATCCCCGGCGGCAATCAGCCCCAGCATTTT
CASRSGIPGGNQPQHF
>TRBD1|TRBJ1-2|TRBV5-6|few
TGTGCCAGCAGCTTTGGGACAGCGGCAGGGCTCTATGGCTACACCTTC
CASSFGTAAGLYGYTF
>NA|TRBJ2-3|TRBV14|few
TGTGCCCGTGGACGTATGGGAAAGACAGATACGCAGTATTTT
CARGRMGKTDTQYF